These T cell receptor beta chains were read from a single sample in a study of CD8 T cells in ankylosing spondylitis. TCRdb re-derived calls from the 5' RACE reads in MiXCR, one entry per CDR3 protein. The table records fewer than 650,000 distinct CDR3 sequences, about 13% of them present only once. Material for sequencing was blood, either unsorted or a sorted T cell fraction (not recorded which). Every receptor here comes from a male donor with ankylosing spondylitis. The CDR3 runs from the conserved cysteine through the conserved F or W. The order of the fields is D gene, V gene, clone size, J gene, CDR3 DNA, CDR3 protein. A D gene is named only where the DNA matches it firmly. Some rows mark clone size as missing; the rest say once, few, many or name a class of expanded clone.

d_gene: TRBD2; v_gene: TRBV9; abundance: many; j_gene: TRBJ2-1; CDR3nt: TGTGCCAGCAGCGTAGTAACAGCGGGAGTTCATAATGAGCAGTTCTTC; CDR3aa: CASSVVTAGVHNEQFF
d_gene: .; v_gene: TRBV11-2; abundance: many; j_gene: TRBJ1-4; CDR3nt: TGTGCCAGCGGCGCACTCGCCGGGATCAATGAAAAACTGTTTTTT; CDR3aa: CASGALAGINEKLFF
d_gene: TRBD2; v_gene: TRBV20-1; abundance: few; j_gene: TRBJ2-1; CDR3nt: TGCAGTGCGACTCGACTAGCAGATTACAATGAGCAGTTCTTC; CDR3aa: CSATRLADYNEQFF
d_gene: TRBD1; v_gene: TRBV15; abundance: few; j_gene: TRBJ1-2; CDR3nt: TGTGCCACCAGCAGAGATCCCATGGGGACAGGGGTTAATGGCTACACCTTC; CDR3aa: CATSRDPMGTGVNGYTF
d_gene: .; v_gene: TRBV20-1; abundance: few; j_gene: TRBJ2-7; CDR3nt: TGCAGTGCCAAAGGCATGGCCGGCGAGAACGAGCAGTACTTC; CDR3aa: CSAKGMAGENEQYF
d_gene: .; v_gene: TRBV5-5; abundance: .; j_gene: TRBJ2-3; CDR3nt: TGTGCCAGCAGCGTGAACAGGGATGCAGATACGCAGTATTTT; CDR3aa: CASSVNRDADTQYF
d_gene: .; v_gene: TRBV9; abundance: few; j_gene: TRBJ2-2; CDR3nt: TGTGCCAGCAGCGTAAGCGGCAGGGGATCCAACGGGGAGCTGTTTTTT; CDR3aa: CASSVSGRGSNGELFF
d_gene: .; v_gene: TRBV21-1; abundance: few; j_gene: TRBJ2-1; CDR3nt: TGTGCCAGCAGCAAAGAGGGACTAGCGGGAAGGAATGAGCAGTTCTTC; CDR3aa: CASSKEGLAGRNEQFF
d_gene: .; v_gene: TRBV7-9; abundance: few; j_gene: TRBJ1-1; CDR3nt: TGTGCCAGCAGGACGACAGAATGGACTGAAGCTTTCTTT; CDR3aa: CASRTTEWTEAFF
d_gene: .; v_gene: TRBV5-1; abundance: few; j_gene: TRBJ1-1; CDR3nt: TGCGCCAGCAGCTTGGCCAGTAGTGGGCCCCGAACTGAAGCTTTCTTT; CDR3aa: CASSLASSGPRTEAFF
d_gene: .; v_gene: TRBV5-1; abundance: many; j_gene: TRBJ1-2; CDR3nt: TGCGCCAGCAGCTTGGAACGGATCTATGGCTACACCTTC; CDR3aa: CASSLERIYGYTF
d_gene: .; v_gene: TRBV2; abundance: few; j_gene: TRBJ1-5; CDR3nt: TGTGCCAGCAGTGACAGGGGAGGCGTGCAGCCCCAGCATTTT; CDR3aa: CASSDRGGVQPQHF
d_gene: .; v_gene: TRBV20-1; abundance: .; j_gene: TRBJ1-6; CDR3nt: TGCAGTGCCCGTCCAGGACAGAGCTCCTATAATTCACCCCTCCACTTT; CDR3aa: CSARPGQSSYNSPLHF
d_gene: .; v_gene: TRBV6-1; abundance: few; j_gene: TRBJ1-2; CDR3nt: TGTGCCAGCAGTGAAGGCAGGATGGGTGGCTACACCTTC; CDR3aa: CASSEGRMGGYTF
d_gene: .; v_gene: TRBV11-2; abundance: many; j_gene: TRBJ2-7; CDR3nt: TGTGCCAGCAGCTTAGATCTTAGCAGGTCCTACGAGCAGTACTTC; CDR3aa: CASSLDLSRSYEQYF
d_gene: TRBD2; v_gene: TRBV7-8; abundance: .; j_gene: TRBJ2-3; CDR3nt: TGTGCCAGCAGCCCCCAGGGGGTAGCGGGAGGGCGGATAGATACGCAGTATTTT; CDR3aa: CASSPQGVAGGRIDTQYF
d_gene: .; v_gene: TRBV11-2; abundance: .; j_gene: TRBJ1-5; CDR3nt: TGTGCCAGCAGCCCCCGGGATTCGGGTCAGCCCCAGCATTTT; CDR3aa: CASSPRDSGQPQHF
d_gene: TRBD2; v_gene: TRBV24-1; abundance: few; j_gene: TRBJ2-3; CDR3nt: TGTGCCACCAGTGCAGTAGCGGGTGATACGCAGTATTTT; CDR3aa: CATSAVAGDTQYF
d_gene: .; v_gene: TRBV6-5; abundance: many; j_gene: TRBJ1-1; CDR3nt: TGTGCCAGCAGTTACTCCGGTGGGAACACTGAAGCTTTCTTT; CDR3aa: CASSYSGGNTEAFF
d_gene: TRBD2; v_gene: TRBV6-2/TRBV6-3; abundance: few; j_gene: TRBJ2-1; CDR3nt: TGTGCCAGCAGTTACTGGGCGGGAGGCGCCTACAATGAGCAGTTCTTC; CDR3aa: CASSYWAGGAYNEQFF
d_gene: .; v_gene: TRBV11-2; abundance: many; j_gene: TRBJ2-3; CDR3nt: TGTGCCAGCAGCTTAGGACCGGATAGGGCCGTGGATACGCAGTATTTT; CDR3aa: CASSLGPDRAVDTQYF
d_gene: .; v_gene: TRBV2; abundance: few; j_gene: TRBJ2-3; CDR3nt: TGTGCCAGCAGTGGGGAAACAGATACGCAGTATTTT; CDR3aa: CASSGETDTQYF
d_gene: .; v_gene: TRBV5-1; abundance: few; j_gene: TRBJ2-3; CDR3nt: TGCGCCAGTACCGGGACAACTTCCCTCACAGATACGCAGTATTTT; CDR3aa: CASTGTTSLTDTQYF
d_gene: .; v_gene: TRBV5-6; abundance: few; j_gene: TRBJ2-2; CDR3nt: TGTGCCAGCAGCCGGGCGACTCTGAACACCGGGGAGCTGTTTTTT; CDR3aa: CASSRATLNTGELFF
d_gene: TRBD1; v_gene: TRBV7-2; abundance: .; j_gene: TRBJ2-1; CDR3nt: TGTGCCAGCAGCCCAGGGGGACAGGGTACAAATGAGCAGTTCTTC; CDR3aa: CASSPGGQGTNEQFF
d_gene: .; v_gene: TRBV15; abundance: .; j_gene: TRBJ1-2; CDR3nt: TGTGCCACCAGCAGACCGGCGCCAGCGAACTATGGCTACACCTTC; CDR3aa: CATSRPAPANYGYTF
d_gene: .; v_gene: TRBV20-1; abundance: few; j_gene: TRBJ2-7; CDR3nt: TGCAGTGCTCCGTCGCGGTCGGTATACGAGCAGTACTTC; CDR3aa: CSAPSRSVYEQYF
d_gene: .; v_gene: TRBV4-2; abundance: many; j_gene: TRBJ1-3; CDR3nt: TGTGCCAGCAGCCACCGCCGGGGGAGCGGAAACACCATATATTTT; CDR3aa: CASSHRRGSGNTIYF
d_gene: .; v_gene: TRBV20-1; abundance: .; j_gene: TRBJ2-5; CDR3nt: TGCAGTGCTCAACAACGGGAGCCAGAGACCCAGTACTTC; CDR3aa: CSAQQREPETQYF
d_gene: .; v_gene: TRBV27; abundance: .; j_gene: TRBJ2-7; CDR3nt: TGTGCCAGCAACGGGAGTGGTTCCTACGAGCAGTACTTC; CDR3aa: CASNGSGSYEQYF
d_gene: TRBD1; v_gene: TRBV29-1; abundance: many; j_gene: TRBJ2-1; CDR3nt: TGCAGCGTTGGGACAGGGGCTTACAATGAGCAGTTCTTC; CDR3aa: CSVGTGAYNEQFF
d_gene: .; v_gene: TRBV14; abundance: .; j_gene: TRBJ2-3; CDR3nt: TGTGCCAGCAGCCGCCTACTAGCCGGCTTATACACAGATACGCAGTATTTT; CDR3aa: CASSRLLAGLYTDTQYF
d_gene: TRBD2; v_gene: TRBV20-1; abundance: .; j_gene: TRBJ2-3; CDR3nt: TGCAGTGCTAGCCGGACTAGCGGGGCCACAGATACGCAGTATTTT; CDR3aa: CSASRTSGATDTQYF
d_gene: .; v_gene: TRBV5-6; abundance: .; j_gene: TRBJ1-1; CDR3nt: TGTGCCAGCAGCTTGGTTACTGGTGCAGGGGACTGGAACACTGAAGCTTTCTTT; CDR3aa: CASSLVTGAGDWNTEAFF
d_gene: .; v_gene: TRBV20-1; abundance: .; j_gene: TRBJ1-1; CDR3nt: TGCAGTGCCCTAGGAGGAACAGGACTCACTGAAGCTTTCTTT; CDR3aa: CSALGGTGLTEAFF
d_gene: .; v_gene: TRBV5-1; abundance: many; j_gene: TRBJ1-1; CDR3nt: TGCGCCAGCAGCTCTGCAGGGTCCCAATTAAACACTGAAGCTTTCTTT; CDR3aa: CASSSAGSQLNTEAFF